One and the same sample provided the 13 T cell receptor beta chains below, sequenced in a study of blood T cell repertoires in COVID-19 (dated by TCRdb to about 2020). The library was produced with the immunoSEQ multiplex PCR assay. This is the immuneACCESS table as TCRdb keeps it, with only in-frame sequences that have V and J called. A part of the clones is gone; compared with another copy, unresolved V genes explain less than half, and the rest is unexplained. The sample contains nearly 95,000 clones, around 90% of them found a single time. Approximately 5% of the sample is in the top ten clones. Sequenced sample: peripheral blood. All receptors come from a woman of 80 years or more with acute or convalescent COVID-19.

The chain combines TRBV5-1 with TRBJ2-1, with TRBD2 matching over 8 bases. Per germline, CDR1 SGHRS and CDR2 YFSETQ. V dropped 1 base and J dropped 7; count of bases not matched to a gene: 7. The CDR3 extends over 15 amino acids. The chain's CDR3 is CASSLQAGAANEQFF. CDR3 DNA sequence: TGCGCCAGCAGCTTGCAAGCGGGAGCTGCTAATGAGCAGTTCTTC. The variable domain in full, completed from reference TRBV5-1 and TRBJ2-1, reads KAGVTQTPRYLIKTRGQQVTLSCSPISGHRSVSWYQQTPGQGLQFLFEYFSETQRNKGNFPGRFSGRQFSNSRSEMNVSTLELGDSALYLCASSLQAGAANEQFFGPGTRLTVL.

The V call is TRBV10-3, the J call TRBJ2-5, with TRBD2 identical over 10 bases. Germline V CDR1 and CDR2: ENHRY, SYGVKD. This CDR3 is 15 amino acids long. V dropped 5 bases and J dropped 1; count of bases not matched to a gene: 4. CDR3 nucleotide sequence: TGTGCCATCAGTAGCGTAGCGGGGGGCCAAGAGACCCAGTACTTC. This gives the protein CAISSVAGGQETQYF.

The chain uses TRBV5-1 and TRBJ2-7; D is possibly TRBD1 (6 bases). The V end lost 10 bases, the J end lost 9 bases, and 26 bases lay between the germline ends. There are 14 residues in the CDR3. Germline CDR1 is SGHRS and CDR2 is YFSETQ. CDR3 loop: CASRVGTSYDGQYF. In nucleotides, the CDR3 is TGCGCCTCCCGGGTCGGGACAAGTTATGACGGGCAGTACTTC.

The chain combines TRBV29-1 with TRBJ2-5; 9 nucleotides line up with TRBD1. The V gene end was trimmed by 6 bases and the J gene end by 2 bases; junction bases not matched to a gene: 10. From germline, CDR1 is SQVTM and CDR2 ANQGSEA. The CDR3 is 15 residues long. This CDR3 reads CSVEGTGLGQETQYF. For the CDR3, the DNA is TGCAGCGTCGAGGGGACAGGGCTGGGTCAAGAGACCCAGTACTTC.

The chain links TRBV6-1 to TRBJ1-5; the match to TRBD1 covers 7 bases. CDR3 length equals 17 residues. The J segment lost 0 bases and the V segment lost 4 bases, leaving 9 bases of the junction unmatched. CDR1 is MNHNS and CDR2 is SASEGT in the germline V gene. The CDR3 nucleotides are TGTGCCAGCAGTGTGGGACAGTTTATTCTTAGCAATCAGCCCCAGCATTTT. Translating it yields CASSVGQFILSNQPQHF.

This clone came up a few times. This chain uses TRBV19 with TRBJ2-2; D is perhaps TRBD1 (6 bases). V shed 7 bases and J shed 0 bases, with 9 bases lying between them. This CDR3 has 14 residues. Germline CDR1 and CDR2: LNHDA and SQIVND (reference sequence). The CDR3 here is CASTGTSNTGELFF. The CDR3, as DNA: TGTGCCAGTACGGGGACATCGAACACCGGGGAGCTGTTTTTT.

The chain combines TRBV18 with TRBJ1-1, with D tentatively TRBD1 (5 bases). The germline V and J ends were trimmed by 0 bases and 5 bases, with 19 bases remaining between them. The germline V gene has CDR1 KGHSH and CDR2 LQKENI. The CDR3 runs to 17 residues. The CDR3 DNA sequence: TGTGCCAGCTCACCACCACGGGGGAGGGGTCTGTTTACTGAAGCTTTCTTT. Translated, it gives CASSPPRGRGLFTEAFF.

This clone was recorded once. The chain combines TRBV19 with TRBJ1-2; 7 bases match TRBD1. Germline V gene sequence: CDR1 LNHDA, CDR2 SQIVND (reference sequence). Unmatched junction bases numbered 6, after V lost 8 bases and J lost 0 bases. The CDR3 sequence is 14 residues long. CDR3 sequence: CASSPGQTNYGYTF. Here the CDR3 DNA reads TGTGCCAGTTCTCCGGGACAGACTAACTATGGCTACACCTTC.

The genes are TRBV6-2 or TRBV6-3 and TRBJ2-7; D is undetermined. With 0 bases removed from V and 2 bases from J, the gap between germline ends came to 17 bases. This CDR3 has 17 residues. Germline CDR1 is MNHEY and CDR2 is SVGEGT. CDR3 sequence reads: CASSYSASTRGPYEQYF. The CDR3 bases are TGTGCCAGCAGTTACTCGGCCTCAACCAGAGGTCCCTACGAGCAGTACTTC.

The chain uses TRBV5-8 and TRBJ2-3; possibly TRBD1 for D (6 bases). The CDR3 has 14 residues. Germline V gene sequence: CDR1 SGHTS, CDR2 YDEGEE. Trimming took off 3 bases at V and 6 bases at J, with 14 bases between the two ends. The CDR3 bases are TGTGCCAGCAGCTCGTACAGGGATTCGGATACGCAGTATTTT. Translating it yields CASSSYRDSDTQYF.

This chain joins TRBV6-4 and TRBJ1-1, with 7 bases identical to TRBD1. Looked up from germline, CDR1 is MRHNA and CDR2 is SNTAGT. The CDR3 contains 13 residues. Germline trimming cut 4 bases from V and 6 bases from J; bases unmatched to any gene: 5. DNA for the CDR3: TGTGCCAGCAGTGTTACAGGGGCGGCTGAAGCTTTCTTT. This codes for CASSVTGAAEAFF.

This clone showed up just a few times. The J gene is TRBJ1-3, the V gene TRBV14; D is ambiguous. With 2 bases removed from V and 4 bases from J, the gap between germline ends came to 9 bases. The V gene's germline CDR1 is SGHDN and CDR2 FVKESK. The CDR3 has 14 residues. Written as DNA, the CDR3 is TGTGCCAGCAGCCAACAGGCGGGCGGAAACACCATATATTTT. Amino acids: CASSQQAGGNTIYF. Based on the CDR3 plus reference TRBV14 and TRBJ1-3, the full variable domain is EAGVTQFPSHSVIEKGQTVTLRCDPISGHDNLYWYRRVMGKEIKFLLHFVKESKQDESGMPNNRFLAERTGGTYSTLKVQPAELEDSGVYFCASSQQAGGNTIYFGEGSWLTVV.

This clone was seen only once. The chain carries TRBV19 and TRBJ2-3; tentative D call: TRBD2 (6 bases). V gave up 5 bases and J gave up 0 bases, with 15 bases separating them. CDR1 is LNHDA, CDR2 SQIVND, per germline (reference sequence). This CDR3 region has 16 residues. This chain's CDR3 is CASSGRASGSTDTQYF. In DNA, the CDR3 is TGTGCCAGTAGTGGTCGGGCAAGCGGGAGCACAGATACGCAGTATTTT.